Sequencing of this TCR beta chain was carried out in a study of blood T cell repertoires in COVID-19. Study-wide context: Acute and convalescent COVID-19 samples came from the United States, Italy and Spain. The analysed material was cDNA or gDNA that came from T cells, B-cell-depleted T cells, or PBMCs.

Source study methods: Nucleated cell number was recorded as an estimate derived from reference gene primer amplification. The protocol was immunoSEQ multiplex PCR, while the TCRdb copy is restricted to in-frame clones and leaves out a portion. From that table come the V and J calls and clone size; the DNA was used to work out D and trimming. The sample records over 250,000 clones, about nine tenths being singletons. Sequenced material: peripheral blood. The sequence came from a man aged 45-65 years with acute or convalescent COVID-19.

CDR3 amino acids: CASSSQALGNQPQHF. DNA of the CDR3: TGTGCCAGCAGCTCACAGGCTTTGGGCAATCAGCCCCAGCATTTT. V is TRBV3-1 (or the pseudogene TRBV3-2) and J is TRBJ1-5; D might be TRBD1 (5 bases). Trimming left V 5 bases short and J 2 bases short, with 13 bases between. This CDR3 has 15 amino acids. Germline V lookup: CDR1 LGHDT, CDR2 YNNKEL (reference sequence).